This is a list of T cell receptor beta chains from one sample in a study of human T cells and chemical hapten exposure. TCRdb passed the RACE reads through MiXCR, listing each CDR3 protein once. The data hold 350,000 to 450,000 distinct CDR3 sequences, with approximately 5.1% observed a single time. The sample was whole blood, taken in connection with sensitization to the hapten diphenylcyclopropenone (DPC). Receptors were obtained from a woman aged 45-65 years with alopecia areata. Some clones in this sample may be carry-over from other donors' samples. The conserved cysteine and the conserved F or W are not part of the CDR3 here. Clone size is not always given. Where it is, it says once, few, many or a class for expanded clones.

clone_size j_call v_call cdr3_aa
- TRBJ2-1 TRBV12-3/TRBV12-4 ASSVAVSYNEQF
few TRBJ1-5 TRBV6-2/TRBV6-3 ASSYSSAGGIQPQH
few TRBJ2-2 TRBV7-8 ASSLGLAGLWNTGELF
many TRBJ2-7 TRBV21-1 ASSPGSYRVDYEQY
- TRBJ2-7 TRBV3-1 ASSRTSRFAYEQY
many TRBJ2-5 TRBV12-5 ASASPGQGFQETQY
many TRBJ2-1 TRBV5-1 ASSLGDSRNEQF
many TRBJ2-3 TRBV28 ASSWDRTSTDTQY
many TRBJ2-5 TRBV10-3 AISEPSLAGYQETQY
many TRBJ2-3 TRBV29-1 SVDGAGVDTQY
- TRBJ1-2 TRBV20-1 SARGRGEGYT
- TRBJ1-1 TRBV28 ASSLHQISVEAF
few TRBJ1-2 TRBV20-1 SALPLHRGRFGGYT
- TRBJ2-2 TRBV6-5 ASSGTLNTGELF
few TRBJ2-5 TRBV5-1 ASSLDRGGETQY
many TRBJ2-1 TRBV7-9 ASSLEVTSGNLGRNEQF
many TRBJ2-1 TRBV18 ASSPSPNEQF
many TRBJ1-2 TRBV6-5 ASFHLGQDHYGYT
many TRBJ1-5 TRBV6-1 ASREQGDNQPQH
many TRBJ2-5 TRBV6-6 ASRPGAGETQY
few TRBJ1-3 TRBV6-5 ASRPTGYSGNTIY
- TRBJ1-2 TRBV6-5 ASRTSYNYGYT
few TRBJ2-5 TRBV3-1 ASSQVRTGPETQY
few TRBJ2-3 TRBV7-6 ASSFRLAGGTDTQY
many TRBJ2-7 TRBV29-1 SVRHSSYEQY
many TRBJ2-3 TRBV20-1 SARLGGGPTDTQY
many TRBJ1-4 TRBV20-1 SARQLGEKLF
many TRBJ2-3 TRBV24-1 ATSGGVSTDTQY
- TRBJ1-2 TRBV7-2 ASSLGTDSFYGYT
few TRBJ1-6 TRBV12-3/TRBV12-4 ASRPGTVNSNSPLH
many TRBJ2-1 TRBV6-5 ASSMVGPRNEQF
- TRBJ1-4 TRBV12-5 ASGLMAQHTEKLF
many TRBJ2-5 TRBV7-9 ASSFDPEETQY
few TRBJ2-5 TRBV7-2 ASSLAVSTEETQY
many TRBJ2-7 TRBV3-1 ASSQESGPYEQY
- TRBJ2-3 TRBV6-5 ASSNREKQDTQY
many TRBJ2-1 TRBV20-1 SARDGTGTSRYNEQF
few TRBJ1-2 TRBV7-2 ASSLTVGGLDNYGYT
many TRBJ1-5 TRBV9 ASAPNGGDEPQH
- TRBJ2-2 TRBV6-6 ASLRGDVVSGELF
- TRBJ2-7 TRBV9 ASSVGQSYEQY
many TRBJ2-3 TRBV7-2 ASSQGRPSTDTQY
many TRBJ2-7 TRBV28 ASSPRIQTYEQY
few TRBJ2-5 TRBV28 ASSFHGFKETQY
many TRBJ2-7 TRBV5-6 ASSQTGGHEQY
many TRBJ2-7 TRBV20-1 SAGGTSGAYEQY